The clone carrying this T cell receptor beta chain showed up just a few times. The antigen is not known. The data originate from a study of T cells in localized non-small cell lung cancer. Overall study results and limits: Heterogeneity is still possible, as just one tumor region was sequenced.

The ends lost 5 bases at V and 8 bases at J; junction bases unmatched: 10. CDR3 length equals 15 residues. In germline, CDR1 is SGHVS, CDR2 FQNEAQ. Some clones are missing from TCRdb's copy, which holds only in-frame ones; the method was immunoSEQ multiplex PCR. This table has roughly 11,000 clones, 85% appearing once. The TCR was taken from a male donor aged 60 or over with stage I lung adenocarcinoma. The chain uses TRBV7-8 and TRBJ1-1, with 11 positions matching TRBD1. Sequencing used peripheral blood, obtained before any cancer treatment. The CDR3 sequence is CASSLNPGTGGEAFF. Written as DNA, the CDR3 is TGTGCCAGCAGCCTGAACCCCGGGACAGGGGGAGAAGCTTTCTTT.